The 31 T cell receptor beta chains given below trace back to one sample, sequenced in a study of cytotoxic CD8 clonotypes in ibrutinib-treated CLL. Repertoires were generated with immunoSEQ multiplex PCR, while TCRdb's copy carries only in-frame clones and drops some. Here the sample spans around 140,000 clones, around 84% being singletons. The sample here was PBMCs, taken after 36 months of ibrutinib treatment. These receptors originate from a human donor with chronic lymphocytic leukemia.

The gene calls are TRBV28 and TRBJ2-3; no clear D gene. There are 12 residues in the CDR3. Germline V gene sequence: CDR1 MDHEN, CDR2 SYDVKM. V was shortened by 3 bases and J by 8 bases, with 9 bases between the two germline ends. Here the CDR3 DNA reads TGTGCCAGCAGTTTGTTGTTGGCTACGCAGTATTTT. Translation gives CASSLLLATQYF.

V and J are TRBV6-5 and TRBJ2-7; 8 nucleotides match TRBD2. Germline assignment: CDR1 MNHEY and CDR2 SVGAGI. The ends lost 0 bases at V and 3 bases at J; junction bases unmatched: 7. This CDR3 contains 16 residues. The CDR3 DNA sequence: TGTGCCAGCAGTTACTCGGGGAGCGGGAGAAGCTACGAGCAGTACTTC. Residues: CASSYSGSGRSYEQYF.

The chain recombines TRBV7-7 with TRBJ2-1, with no clear D. The V end was cut by 5 bases, the J end by 2 bases, with 19 bases between. The CDR3 sequence is 17 residues long. Per germline, CDR1 SSHAT and CDR2 FNYEAQ (reference sequence). The CDR3 region is CASSLGEVGVPYNEQFF. The DNA for the CDR3 is TGTGCCAGCAGCCTCGGCGAAGTTGGGGTCCCCTACAATGAGCAGTTCTTC.

The chain uses TRBV4-2 and TRBJ2-7, with 8 bases lining up with TRBD2. CDR1 LGHNA and CDR2 YNFKEQ come from the germline V gene. Trimming took 5 bases from V and 7 from J; bases not matched to a gene: 19. The CDR3 runs 17 residues. CDR3: CASSSRPHREGFLEQYF. The DNA of the CDR3 is TGTGCCAGCAGCTCTCGACCCCACCGGGAGGGGTTTTTGGAGCAGTACTTC.

The chain has TRBV2 and TRBJ2-3, with D unresolved. Germline V gives CDR1 SNHLY, CDR2 FYNNEI. This CDR3 comprises 14 residues. Deletions cut 2 bases from V and 2 bases from J, with 8 bases between. The CDR3 DNA is TGTGCCAGCAGTGAAATGGCGATCACAGATACGCAGTATTTT. Translating gives CASSEMAITDTQYF.

The J gene is TRBJ1-2, the V gene TRBV28, with D possibly matching TRBD1 (5 bases). The CDR3 runs to 13 residues. The germline V gene encodes CDR1 MDHEN and CDR2 SYDVKM. Trimming removed 4 bases at V and 4 bases at J, with 10 bases between. The CDR3 DNA sequence: TGTGCCAGCAGTTGGCAGGGTTTCTATGGCTACACCTTC. Amino acid sequence: CASSWQGFYGYTF.

The sample holds one count of this clone. The genes are TRBV6-5 and TRBJ2-1, with 10 bases matching TRBD2. The germline gives CDR1 MNHEY, CDR2 SVGAGI. Germline trimming cut 4 bases from V and 9 bases from J; bases unmatched to any gene: 9. The CDR3 is 15 amino acids. CDR3 protein: CASSSGASGSSEQFF. The CDR3, as DNA: TGTGCCAGCAGTTCTGGGGCTAGCGGGAGTTCTGAGCAGTTCTTC.

The rearrangement uses TRBV6-5 and TRBJ1-2; no definite D call. Germline V gene data show CDR1 as MNHEY and CDR2 as SVGAGI. V was cut by 6 bases and J by 2 bases, with 16 bases left in between. The CDR3 runs 15 residues. The CDR3 sequence is CASRTRGLLNYGYTF. The CDR3 DNA reads as TGTGCCAGCAGAACCCGCGGCCTTCTGAACTATGGCTACACCTTC.

V usage is TRBV19 and J usage is TRBJ2-5, with 9 bases that match TRBD2. Per the germline V gene, CDR1 is LNHDA and CDR2 is SQIVND (reference sequence). The CDR3 runs to 15 residues. J lost 5 bases, V lost 1 base, and 5 bases had no gene match. CDR3 in DNA: TGTGCCAGTAGTATAGGTGGGACTAGCCTGGAGACCCAGTACTTC. It codes for CASSIGGTSLETQYF.

This sequence joins TRBV4-2 and TRBJ2-7; 8 bases agree with TRBD2. The CDR3 has 16 amino acids. V gave up 1 base and J gave up 1 base; unmatched junction bases: 6. Per germline, CDR1 LGHNA and CDR2 YNFKEQ. The CDR3 bases are TGTGCCAGCAGCCAAGCCACGGGAGGGATATCCTACGAGCAGTACTTC. This translates into CASSQATGGISYEQYF.

The chain employs TRBV6-5 and TRBJ1-1, with D possibly being TRBD1 (6 bases). Trimming removed 5 bases at V and 1 base at J, with 11 bases between. Per the germline V gene, CDR1 is MNHEY and CDR2 is SVGAGI. This CDR3 is 14 amino acids long. CDR3 in amino acids: CASSARDKNTEAFF. The CDR3 DNA reads as TGTGCCAGCAGTGCCAGGGACAAGAACACTGAAGCTTTCTTT.

The chain links TRBV19 to TRBJ1-5; TRBD1 is a possible D gene (5 bases). The germline gives CDR1 LNHDA, CDR2 SQIVND (reference sequence). Trimming left V 6 bases short and J 0 bases short, with 18 bases between. The CDR3 totals 17 residues. The DNA of the CDR3 is TGTGCCAGTAGATTGTGGAAGGGGAAAAATAGCAATCAGCCCCAGCATTTT. It yields the protein CASRLWKGKNSNQPQHF.

The rearrangement uses TRBV7-9 and TRBJ2-7; D call uncertain. The CDR3 extends over 13 amino acids. Germline CDR1 and CDR2: SEHNR and FQNEAQ (reference sequence). The germline V and J ends were trimmed by 5 bases and 3 bases, with 11 bases remaining between them. In DNA form, the CDR3 reads TGTGCCAGCAGCAACTTGCACGGCTACGAGCAGTACTTC. Encoded protein: CASSNLHGYEQYF.

This clone was counted once. The chain carries TRBV7-9 and TRBJ2-3; 7 bases agree with TRBD2. CDR3 size: 16 residues. Germline loops: CDR1 SEHNR, CDR2 FQNEAQ (reference sequence). V was clipped by 2 bases and J by 2 bases; unmatched bases: 7. As DNA, the CDR3 is TGTGCCAGCAGCTTAATGCTGGCGGGGGTCACAGATACGCAGTATTTT. It encodes CASSLMLAGVTDTQYF.

This clone was found once. The rearrangement links TRBV28 to TRBJ1-2; maybe TRBD1 (5 bases). CDR1 MDHEN and CDR2 SYDVKM come from the germline V gene. V lost 5 bases, J lost 7 bases, and 20 bases lay in between. This CDR3 has 15 residues. Here the CDR3 DNA reads TGTGCCAGCAGTAAACGGGGCAGCCATATGGGTGGCTACACCTTC. As protein: CASSKRGSHMGGYTF.

This clone was recorded a few times. This chain joins TRBV27 and TRBJ1-1; D is ambiguous. CDR3 length: 11 amino acids. V shed 8 bases and J shed 1 base, with 5 bases lying between them. The V gene's germline CDR1 is MNHEY and CDR2 SMNVEV (reference sequence). The CDR3 coding sequence is TGTGCCAGCGGCCCGAACACTGAAGCTTTCTTT. Translating gives CASGPNTEAFF.

The chain combines TRBV5-4 with TRBJ2-1; 9 bases are a match to TRBD2. Germline CDR1 SGHNT, CDR2 YYREEE (reference sequence). The CDR3 is 15 residues long. The trim removed 0 bases at V and 7 bases at J, leaving 5 bases unmatched. In DNA, the CDR3 is TGTGCCAGCAGCTTGGTTGGGACTAGCAGGAATGAGCAGTTCTTC. This gives the protein CASSLVGTSRNEQFF.

This chain links TRBV27 with TRBJ2-7, with 8 nucleotides matching TRBD1. Germline CDR1 reads MNHEY; CDR2 reads SMNVEV (reference sequence). The trim removed 5 bases at V and 10 bases at J, leaving 13 bases unmatched. The length of the CDR3 is 14 residues. CDR3 protein: CASSIIPGQAHQYF. CDR3 sequence (DNA): TGTGCCAGCAGTATCATTCCGGGACAGGCGCACCAGTACTTC.

This chain links TRBV5-1 with TRBJ1-3, with 8 positions matching TRBD1. CDR3 length: 14 residues. Germline trimming cut 4 bases from V and 3 bases from J; bases unmatched to any gene: 3. Germline CDR1 is SGHRS and CDR2 is YFSETQ. The CDR3 here is CASSDGTGGNTIYF. The CDR3 DNA reads TGCGCCAGCAGCGACGGGACAGGTGGAAACACCATATATTTT.

The chain combines TRBV10-1 with TRBJ2-3; 9 bases fit TRBD2. The CDR3 runs to 15 residues. The junction had 0 bases not matched to a gene; V was cut back by 2 bases and J by 0 bases. CDR1 and CDR2 (germline): WNHNN, SYGVQD (reference sequence). The CDR3 region is CASSETSGSTDTQYF. CDR3 DNA: TGCGCCAGCAGTGAGACTAGCGGGAGCACAGATACGCAGTATTTT.

The chain carries TRBV6-5 and TRBJ2-6; D remains ambiguous. The CDR3 totals 15 residues. V lost 4 bases, J lost 0 bases, and 7 bases lay in between. Germline CDR1 is MNHEY and CDR2 is SVGAGI. Written as DNA, the CDR3 is TGTGCCAGCAGTTCCGTCGACTCTGGGGCCAACGTCCTGACTTTC. Its protein is CASSSVDSGANVLTF.

J is TRBJ2-1 and V is TRBV7-7; 8 bases line up with TRBD2. In germline, CDR1 is SSHAT, CDR2 FNYEAQ (reference sequence). V gave up 5 bases and J gave up 6 bases; unmatched junction bases: 3. The CDR3 runs 13 residues. The CDR3 sequence is CASSPRGGNEQFF. CDR3 DNA sequence: TGTGCCAGCAGCCCTCGGGGGGGCAATGAGCAGTTCTTC.

This chain links TRBV6-5 with TRBJ1-5; possibly TRBD1 for D (5 bases). CDR3 size: 13 residues. Germline V CDR1 and CDR2: MNHEY, SVGAGI. Trimming stripped 5 bases from V and 5 bases from J, with 10 bases between. The CDR3 coding sequence is TGTGCCAGCAGTAGGTCAGGGTATCAGCCCCAGCATTTT. Encoded protein: CASSRSGYQPQHF.

The V call is TRBV11-2, the J call TRBJ1-2, with TRBD1 as a possible D gene (6 bases). Trimming removed 3 bases at V and 3 bases at J, with 11 bases between. In germline, CDR1 is SGHAT, CDR2 FQNNGV. This CDR3 contains 14 residues. This CDR3 is CASSFRGADYGYTF. The DNA for the CDR3 is TGTGCCAGCAGCTTCAGGGGCGCCGACTATGGCTACACCTTC.

The chain is built from TRBV7-6 and TRBJ2-7; 16 nucleotides match TRBD2. With V trimmed by 3 bases and J by 5 bases, 13 bases remained unmatched. CDR1 SGHVS and CDR2 FNYEAQ come from the germline V gene. CDR3 length: 19 residues. CDR3 nucleotide sequence: TGTGCCAGCAGCTTCTCCCCCGGGACTAGCGGGAGGGCGATTAACGAGCAGTACTTC. Translation: CASSFSPGTSGRAINEQYF. The full variable domain, in which reference TRBV7-6 and TRBJ2-7 provide the parts outside the CDR3, is GAGVSQSPRYKVTKRGQDVALRCDPISGHVSLYWYRQALGQGPEFLTYFNYEAQQDKSGLPNDRFSAERPEGSISTLTIQRTEQRDSAMYRCASSFSPGTSGRAINEQYFGPGTRLTVT.

The chain combines TRBV5-1 with TRBJ1-2; tentative D call: TRBD1 (5 bases). Trimming took off 0 bases at V and 4 bases at J, with 13 bases between the two ends. Germline-derived CDR1 and CDR2 are SGHRS and YFSETQ. The CDR3 extends over 15 amino acids. The CDR3 sequence is CASSLVGDLGYGYTF. CDR3 bases: TGCGCCAGCAGCTTGGTGGGGGACCTGGGCTATGGCTACACCTTC.

The J gene is TRBJ2-6, the V gene TRBV18; the D gene is possibly TRBD2 (6 bases). Germline lookup yields CDR1 KGHSH and CDR2 LQKENI. Between the trimmed V and J ends, which lost 0 bases and 0 bases, there was a span of 6 bases. This CDR3 region has 16 residues. The chain's CDR3 is CASSPPTSSGANVLTF. The CDR3 DNA reads as TGTGCCAGCTCACCACCGACTAGCTCTGGGGCCAACGTCCTGACTTTC.

The chain combines TRBV5-5 with TRBJ2-7; 8 bases align to TRBD2. With 2 bases clipped from V and 4 bases from J, the junction kept 8 bases outside the gene matches. Germline CDR1 is SGHKS and CDR2 is YYEKEE (reference sequence). The CDR3 length is 15 residues. The CDR3 loop reads CASSFILAVNYEQYF. The CDR3 DNA sequence: TGTGCCAGCAGCTTTATACTAGCGGTAAATTACGAGCAGTACTTC.

As for this clone: At one boundary the junction diverges from the germline segment, which might be a read error. Here the CDR3 reads CASSEGQSPGDF. CDR3 coding DNA: TGTGCCAGCAGTGAAGGACAGTCGCCTGGGGATTTC. The rearrangement joins TRBV2 to TRBJ1-2, with TRBD1 as a possible D gene (5 bases). The CDR3 totals 12 residues. The germline V gene has CDR1 SNHLY and CDR2 FYNNEI.

The rearrangement links TRBV19 to TRBJ2-1; 7 nucleotides match TRBD1. Germline CDR1 LNHDA, CDR2 SQIVND (reference sequence). CDR3 length: 15 residues. V was pared by 5 bases and J by 1 base, with 5 bases of the junction left unmatched. The CDR3 sequence: CASSPGTASYNEQFF. The CDR3 region has the DNA TGTGCCAGTAGTCCCGGGACAGCTTCCTACAATGAGCAGTTCTTC.

In nucleotides, the CDR3 is TGTGCCAGCAGCTTGTTTTCTTGGCCGGGACAGGGCTCCGAGCAGTACTTC. This encodes CASSLFSWPGQGSEQYF. The chain joins TRBV5-6 to TRBJ2-7; 9 bases are a match to TRBD1. After removal of 1 base from V and 6 bases from J, the junction contained 14 bases not matched to a gene. This CDR3 has 17 amino acids. CDR1 is SGHDT and CDR2 is YYEEEE in the germline V gene. The whole variable domain, remainder taken from reference TRBV5-6 and TRBJ2-7, is DAGVTQSPTHLIKTRGQQVTLRCSPKSGHDTVSWYQQALGQGPQFIFQYYEEEERQRGNFPDRFSGHQFPNYSSELNVNALLLGDSALYLCASSLFSWPGQGSEQYFGPGTRLTVT.